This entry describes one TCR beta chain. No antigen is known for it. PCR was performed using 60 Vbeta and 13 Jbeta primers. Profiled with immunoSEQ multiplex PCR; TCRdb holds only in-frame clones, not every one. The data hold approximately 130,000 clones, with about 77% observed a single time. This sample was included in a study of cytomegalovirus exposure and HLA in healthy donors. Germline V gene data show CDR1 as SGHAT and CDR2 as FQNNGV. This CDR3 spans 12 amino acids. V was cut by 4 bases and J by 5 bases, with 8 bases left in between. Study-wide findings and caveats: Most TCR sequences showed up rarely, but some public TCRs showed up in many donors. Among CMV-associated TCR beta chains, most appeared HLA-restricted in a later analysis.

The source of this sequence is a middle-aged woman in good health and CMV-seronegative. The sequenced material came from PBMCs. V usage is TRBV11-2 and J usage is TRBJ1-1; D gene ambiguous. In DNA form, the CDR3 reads TGTGCCAGCAGCTCAGACGTTACTGAAGCTTTCTTT. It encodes CASSSDVTEAFF.